These T cell receptor beta chains were read from a single sample in a study of blood T cells in healthy people across ages. TCRdb re-called the 5' RACE reads with MiXCR, one entry per CDR3 protein. The sample holds hundreds of thousands of distinct CDR3 sequences, roughly 50% seen once. The source material was blood. The origin of the receptors is a man aged 40-55 years in good health. Both conserved end residues are part of each CDR3. The D gene is left open where the match is weak. Some rows have no size entry. The others give once, few or many, or a class for an expanded clone.

D	J	V	size	DNA	CDR3
TRBD1	TRBJ2-1	TRBV25-1	few	TGTGCCAGCAGTGGACAGGGAACCTACAATGAGCAGTTCTTC	CASSGQGTYNEQFF
NA	TRBJ1-6	TRBV4-2	few	TGTGCCAGCAGCCAAGTAAGGGAACCCCTCCACTTT	CASSQVREPLHF
TRBD1	TRBJ2-6	TRBV27	once	TGTGCCAGCAAGAACCTTAGACAGGGGTCTTCATCTGGGGCCAACGTCCTGACTTTC	CASKNLRQGSSSGANVLTF
NA	TRBJ2-7	TRBV27	few	TGTGCCAGCAGTTTATCACGCCGAGGGGGCGAGCAGTACTTC	CASSLSRRGGEQYF
TRBD2	TRBJ2-7	TRBV4-1	NA	TGCGCCAGCAGCCAAGTAGGCGGGAGTACCTACGAGCAGTACTTC	CASSQVGGSTYEQYF
TRBD2	TRBJ2-7	TRBV4-2	NA	TGTGCCAGCAGCCCGGGACTAGCGGTCTCCTACGAGCAGTACTTC	CASSPGLAVSYEQYF
NA	TRBJ1-1	TRBV28	few	TGTGCCAGCAGTGTGGGACGACCGAACACTGAAGCTTTCTTT	CASSVGRPNTEAFF
NA	TRBJ2-1	TRBV20-1	NA	TGCAGTGCTAGATTGACCGGGACGGTCGAGTTCTTC	CSARLTGTVEFF
TRBD2	TRBJ2-7	TRBV20-1	NA	TGCAGTGCTAGAGTATTGGCGGGAGGCCGGGGCGAGCAGTACTTC	CSARVLAGGRGEQYF
NA	TRBJ2-5	TRBV20-1	few	TGCAGTGCTAGAGATCCAGGTCTGGAGACCCAGTACTTC	CSARDPGLETQYF
TRBD2	TRBJ2-1	TRBV20-1	NA	TGCAGTGCGCTTACTAGCGGCAGCTCCTACAATGAGCAGTTCTTC	CSALTSGSSYNEQFF
TRBD2	TRBJ2-5	TRBV25-1	few	TGTGCCATTGGGGGGGAAGAGACCCAGTACTTC	CAIGGEETQYF
NA	TRBJ1-2	TRBV20-1	few	TGCAGTGCTAGAGAGGCCCGGGCGGGCTATGGCTACACCTTC	CSAREARAGYGYTF
NA	TRBJ1-5	TRBV29-1	NA	TGCAGCGTTCGCTCGGGGAGTGCCTGCAATCAGCCCCAGCATTTT	CSVRSGSACNQPQHF
NA	TRBJ2-3	TRBV7-2	few	TGTGCCAGCTCCCCGTCCGGCTCGCCCACAGATACGCAGTATTTT	CASSPSGSPTDTQYF
TRBD2	TRBJ2-1	TRBV4-3	NA	TGCGCCAGCAGCCAAGAACCCGCGGGAGAAGCCTACAATGAGCAGTTCTTC	CASSQEPAGEAYNEQFF
TRBD1	TRBJ2-5	TRBV15	NA	TGTGCCACCAGCAGTTCAGTGCAGGGGGTAGGGGAGACCCAGTACTTC	CATSSSVQGVGETQYF
NA	TRBJ2-5	TRBV4-3	NA	TGCGCCAGCAGCCAAGTTGGGGCTACCCAGTACTTC	CASSQVGATQYF
NA	TRBJ2-3	TRBV15	few	TGTGCCACCAGCAGAGGGGGTCCCGAGGATACGCAGTATTTT	CATSRGGPEDTQYF
NA	TRBJ2-1	TRBV5-1	NA	TGCGCCAGCAGCTTGCAGACTGGCGGGAATTGGGATGAGCAGTTCTTC	CASSLQTGGNWDEQFF
TRBD2	TRBJ2-5	TRBV7-9	NA	TGTGCCAGCAGCCTTGCGGGAGACGTTGAGCAGTACTTC	CASSLAGDVEQYF
TRBD1	TRBJ1-5	TRBV20-1	NA	TGCAGTGCTACCGGGACAGGGACTCAGCCCCAGCATTTT	CSATGTGTQPQHF
TRBD1	TRBJ1-1	TRBV5-1	NA	TGCGCCAGCAGCTTGGCCGTTACAGGGGGCGCTTCCACTGAAGCTTTCTTT	CASSLAVTGGASTEAFF
NA	TRBJ2-7	TRBV29-1	few	TGCAGCGTTGAGCTGGGGTCCTACGAGCAGTACTTC	CSVELGSYEQYF
TRBD2	TRBJ2-2	TRBV27	NA	TGTGCCAGCAGTTTAGCGGGAGCTGTTACCGGGGAGCTGTTTTTT	CASSLAGAVTGELFF
NA	TRBJ2-3	TRBV5-1	few	TGCGCCAGCAGCTCTACAGGGAACACAGATACGCAGTATTTT	CASSSTGNTDTQYF
TRBD2	TRBJ2-1	TRBV20-1	NA	TGCAGTGCTACCATAGCGGGGGGAATAGGGGAGCAGTTCTTC	CSATIAGGIGEQFF
NA	TRBJ2-4	TRBV28	once	TGTGCCAGCAGTTTCCGGGGGAAAAACATTCAGTACTTC	CASSFRGKNIQYF
NA	TRBJ2-1	TRBV20-1	NA	TGCAGTACTGCTCCGGGCCGGGAGCAGTTCTTC	CSTAPGREQFF
TRBD1	TRBJ1-3	TRBV10-3	NA	TGTGCCATCAGTTTGACAGGGGGCAATGGAAACACCATATATTTT	CAISLTGGNGNTIYF
NA	TRBJ2-7	TRBV12-3/TRBV12-4	NA	TGTGCCAGCAGTCCGCAGGGGTTCACCTACGAGCAGTACTTC	CASSPQGFTYEQYF
NA	TRBJ2-5	TRBV13	few	TGTGCCAGCAGCTTAGAAACAGAAGAGACCCAGTACTTC	CASSLETEETQYF
NA	TRBJ2-7	TRBV12-3/TRBV12-4	NA	TGTGCCAGCAGCCCCCAGGGAACCGGACGCTACGAGCAGTACTTC	CASSPQGTGRYEQYF
NA	TRBJ2-3	TRBV28	NA	TGTGCCAGCCGCCTGGGGCGCACAGATACGCAGTATTTT	CASRLGRTDTQYF
NA	TRBJ2-1	TRBV6-2/TRBV6-3	NA	TGTGCCAGCAGTTACTCGAAGTGGGAGCAGTTCTTC	CASSYSKWEQFF
NA	TRBJ2-1	TRBV24-1	NA	TGTGCCACCAGTGATTTACAGGGAAAAGGTTTCGATGAGCAGTTCTTC	CATSDLQGKGFDEQFF
NA	TRBJ1-2	TRBV5-1	once	TGCGCCAGCAGCTTGGTAGCTGGGACGGGGGGTGATGGCTACACCTTC	CASSLVAGTGGDGYTF
TRBD1	TRBJ2-1	TRBV5-1	NA	TGCGCCAGCAGCTTGGAGACAGGGTATGATGAGCAGTTCTTC	CASSLETGYDEQFF
NA	TRBJ1-1	TRBV7-9	NA	TGTGCCAGCAGCTTGGGGGTTGTAAGTGAAGCTTTCTTT	CASSLGVVSEAFF
TRBD2	TRBJ2-7	TRBV27	once	TGTGCCAGCAGTTTGGGAGTCGGCCGGGAGGATAACTCCGACGAGCAGTACTTC	CASSLGVGREDNSDEQYF
NA	TRBJ2-5	TRBV6-7	NA	TGTGCCAGCAGGATCGTCCGGTCTAGTGGGGGTGCAACGCGCCAAGAGACCCAGTACTTC	CASRIVRSSGGATRQETQYF